This record concerns one T cell receptor beta chain sequence. The data originate from a study of blood T cell repertoires in COVID-19. Whole-study context: T cells, B-cell-depleted T cells, or PBMCs supplied cDNA or gDNA.

Study processing details: Estimated nucleated cell counts came from reference gene primer amplification. Repertoires were generated with immunoSEQ multiplex PCR, while TCRdb's copy carries only in-frame clones and drops some. From that table come the V and J calls and clone size; the DNA was used to work out D and trimming. This table has 170,000 or so clones, about 86% appearing once. Trimming removed 2 bases at V and 5 bases at J, with 12 bases between. There are 15 residues in the CDR3. Germline CDR1 SGHTA, CDR2 FQGNSA. The TCR originated in a man aged 50 to 59 with active or convalescent COVID-19. The gene calls are TRBV7-2 and TRBJ1-4; D is unresolved. The sequencing input was peripheral blood. CDR3 nucleotides: TGTGCCAGCAGCTTAACAAGGAGCCAAAATGAAAAACTGTTTTTT. This sequence encodes CASSLTRSQNEKLFF.